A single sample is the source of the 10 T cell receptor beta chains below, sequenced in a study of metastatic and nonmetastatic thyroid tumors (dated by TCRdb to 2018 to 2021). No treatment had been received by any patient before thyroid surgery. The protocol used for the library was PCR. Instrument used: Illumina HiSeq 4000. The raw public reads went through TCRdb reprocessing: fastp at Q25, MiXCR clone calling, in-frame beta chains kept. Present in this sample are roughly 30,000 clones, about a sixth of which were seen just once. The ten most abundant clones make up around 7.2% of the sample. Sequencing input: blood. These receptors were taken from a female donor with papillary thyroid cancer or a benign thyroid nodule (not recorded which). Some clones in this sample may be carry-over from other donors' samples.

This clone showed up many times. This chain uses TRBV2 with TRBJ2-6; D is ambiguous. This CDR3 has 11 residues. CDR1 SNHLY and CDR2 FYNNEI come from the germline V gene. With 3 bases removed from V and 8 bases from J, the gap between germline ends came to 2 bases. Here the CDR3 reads CASSETNVLTF. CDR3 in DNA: TGTGCCAGCAGTGAGACCAACGTCCTGACTTTC.

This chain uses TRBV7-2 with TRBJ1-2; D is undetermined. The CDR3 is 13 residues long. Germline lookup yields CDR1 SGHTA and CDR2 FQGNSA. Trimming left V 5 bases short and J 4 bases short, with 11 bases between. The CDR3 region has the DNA TGTGCCAGCAGCCAAGGACCTCGCTATGGCTACACCTTC. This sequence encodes CASSQGPRYGYTF.

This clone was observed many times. The CDR3 region is CAGGDTNTGEAFF. The CDR3 DNA follows: TGTGCCGGGGGGGACACCAACACAGGTGAAGCTTTCTTT. The chain employs TRBV28 and TRBJ1-1; D is possibly TRBD1 (6 bases). V lost 11 bases and J lost 7, with 20 bases in between. The CDR3 length is 13 residues. Germline V gene lookup returns CDR1 MDHEN and CDR2 SYDVKM.

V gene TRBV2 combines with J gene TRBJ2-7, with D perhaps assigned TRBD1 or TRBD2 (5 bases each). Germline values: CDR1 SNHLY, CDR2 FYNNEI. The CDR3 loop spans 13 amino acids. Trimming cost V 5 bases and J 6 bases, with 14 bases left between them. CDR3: CASSLGTFGEQYF. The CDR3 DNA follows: TGTGCCAGCAGTTTAGGGACCTTCGGCGAGCAGTACTTC.

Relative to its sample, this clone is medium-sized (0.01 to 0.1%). The CDR3 DNA reads as TGCAGTGCCAGGGACAGCCGCTCTAATTCACCCCTCCACTTT. Protein product: CSARDSRSNSPLHF. The genes are TRBV20-1 and TRBJ1-6; 7 bases are shared with TRBD1. This CDR3 region has 14 residues. The V gene end was trimmed by 6 bases and the J gene end by 6 bases; junction bases not matched to a gene: 8. The germline V gene encodes CDR1 DFQATT and CDR2 SNEGSKA (reference sequence).

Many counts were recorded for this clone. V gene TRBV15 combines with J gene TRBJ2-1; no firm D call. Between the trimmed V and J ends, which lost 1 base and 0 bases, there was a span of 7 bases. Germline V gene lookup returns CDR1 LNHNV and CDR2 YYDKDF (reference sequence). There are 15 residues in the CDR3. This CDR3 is CATSRVMDSYNEQFF. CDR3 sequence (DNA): TGTGCCACCAGCAGAGTCATGGACTCCTACAATGAGCAGTTCTTC. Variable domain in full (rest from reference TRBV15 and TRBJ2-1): DAMVIQNPRYQVTQFGKPVTLSCSQTLNHNVMYWYQQKSSQAPKLLFHYYDKDFNNEADTPDNFQSRRPNTSFCFLDIRSPGLGDTAMYLCATSRVMDSYNEQFFGPGTRLTVL.

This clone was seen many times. The DNA for the CDR3 is TGTGCCAGCAGTCCAAACAGGGCTGAAAAACTGTTTTTT. Amino acids: CASSPNRAEKLFF. The chain links TRBV28 to TRBJ1-4; D is possibly TRBD1 (6 bases). Germline V gene lookup returns CDR1 MDHEN and CDR2 SYDVKM. Between the trimmed V and J ends, which lost 5 bases and 7 bases, there was a span of 11 bases. The CDR3 is 13 amino acids.

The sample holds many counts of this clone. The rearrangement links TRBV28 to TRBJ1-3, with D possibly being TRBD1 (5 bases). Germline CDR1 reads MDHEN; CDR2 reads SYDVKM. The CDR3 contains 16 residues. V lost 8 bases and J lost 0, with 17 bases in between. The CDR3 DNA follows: TGTGCCAGCCTCTCTCAGGGAGACAGCTCTGGAAACACCATATATTTT. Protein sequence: CASLSQGDSSGNTIYF.

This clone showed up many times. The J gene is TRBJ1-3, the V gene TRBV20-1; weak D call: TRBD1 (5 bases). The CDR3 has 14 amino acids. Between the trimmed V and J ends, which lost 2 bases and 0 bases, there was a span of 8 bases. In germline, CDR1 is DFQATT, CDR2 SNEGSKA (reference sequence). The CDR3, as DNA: TGCAGTGCTAGAAGTGGGACCTCTGGAAACACCATATATTTT. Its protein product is CSARSGTSGNTIYF.

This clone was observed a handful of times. CDR3 sequence (DNA): TGTGCCAGCAGAAAAGACAGGGGGAGGAACTATGGCTACACCTTC. It is translated as CASRKDRGRNYGYTF. The genes are TRBV28 and TRBJ1-2; 9 positions agree with TRBD1. Germline CDR1 and CDR2: MDHEN and SYDVKM. CDR3 length equals 15 residues. J gave up 2 bases and V 6 bases, and 7 bases lay outside the gene matches.